Included here is one T cell receptor (beta chain) sequence, with context. This clonotype was counted many times. What this receptor recognizes is not known. Base quality data are lacking; no much larger clone is found one base away. The data derive from a study of CD8+CD57+ T cells in acquired aplastic anemia listed by TCRdb under 2018. With regard to the full study: Extracted DNA from sorted CD4+ and CD8+ cells averaged around 2.9 ug, ranging from about 0.17 to 27.4 ug. A CD8+CD57+ expansion meant a frequency higher than the mean frequency seen in healthy subjects. The research as a whole found: Some 31 CD8+ CDR3 sequences were shared between patients and controls but appeared highly expressed in patients and within their immunodominant clones. CD8+ Simpson's diversity did not differ significantly between patients and healthy controls (P=0.060).

Profiling of TCR beta VDJ combinations and CDR3 sequences used genomic DNA as the template. TCR repertoire sequencing was run on an Illumina HiSeq 2000. On the authors' methods: TRBV/TRBJ rearrangement plots, CDR3 size and DJ length profiles, and Simpson's diversity index were used to evaluate the repertoires. The most abundant DNA sequence in the deep sequencing data was defined as the immunodominant clone. CDR3 amino acid sequences were checked for sharing between subjects and were compared against published repertoires and the VDJdb database. Through fastp at Q25 and MiXCR, TCRdb rebuilt clones from the public reads, retaining in-frame beta chains. A single entry per CDR3 protein holds the most common genes and DNA from its merged rows. None of the V and J calls come from the authors' own analysis; TCRdb made them. For this sample there are 150,000 to 160,000 distinct CDR3 sequences; less than 60% appear just once. The top ten hold around 12% of the sample.

Flow cytometry had shown CD8+CD57+ cell expansion in the patients selected for sequencing. All patients had severe acquired aplastic anemia diagnosed by International Study of Aplastic Anemia and Agranulocytosis and Camitta criteria. No therapy had been received by the patients at the time of blood sampling. The study deep-sequenced TCR repertoires of sorted CD4+ and CD8+ blood T cells from severe aplastic anemia patients and healthy subjects. Patients were enrolled under clinicaltrials.gov protocols 00001620, 01623167, 00001397, 00071045, 00081523 and 00961064 in the USA. Ficoll-Paque density gradient centrifugation was used to isolate peripheral blood mononuclear cells. CD4+ and CD8+ T cells were sorted by FACS or magnetic beads before DNA extraction. Here V drops 4 bases and J drops 8 bases, and the junction holds 8 bases not matched to any gene. Per the germline V gene, SGHTA is the CDR1 and FQGTGA is the CDR2. From cysteine to phenylalanine, the CDR3 is 15 amino acids long. Only CDR3 DNA remains: 45 bases, in frame from the first base.

Sequencing was performed on sorted CD4+, CD8+, or CD8+CD57+ T cells (not recorded which) from PBMCs. The receptor was derived from a human donor with aplastic anemia. The rearranged chain carries TRBV7-3 and TRBJ2-1, with 10 junctional bases fitting TRBD2. DNA sequence: TGTGCCAGCAGCTCTAGCGGGGGCCCCCTAGATGAGCAGTTCTTC. Its protein reads: CASSSSGGPLDEQFF.